A selection of T cell receptor beta chains follows, all from one sample in a study of cytotoxic CD8 clonotypes in ibrutinib-treated CLL. The repertoire was sequenced with immunoSEQ multiplex PCR; TCRdb's copy has only in-frame clones and lacks some. The table shows some 120,000 clones, with 58% occurring only once. The sample in question was PBMCs, obtained after 24 months of ibrutinib treatment. These receptor sequences come from a human donor with chronic lymphocytic leukemia. CDR3s include the opening cysteine and the closing phenylalanine or tryptophan. D genes are given only for firm matches. Size tells how often a clone was seen (once, few, many) or the class of an expanded clone, and some rows leave it out.

V gene	clone size	D gene	J gene	CDR3 protein	CDR3 DNA
TRBV7-8	NA	TRBD1	TRBJ1-5	CASSLAGQGAGNQPQHF	TGTGCCAGCAGCTTAGCGGGACAGGGGGCAGGCAATCAGCCCCAGCATTTT
TRBV6-6	NA	TRBD1	TRBJ1-6	CASRTGVTSPLHF	TGTGCCAGCCGGACAGGGGTTACTTCACCCCTCCACTTT
TRBV27	NA	NA	TRBJ1-2	CASRSPGEGYGYTF	TGTGCCAGCAGAAGCCCGGGGGAGGGCTATGGCTACACCTTC
TRBV10-1	NA	NA	TRBJ1-1	CASSARGSTEAFF	TGCGCCAGCAGTGCACGGGGTTCCACTGAAGCTTTCTTT
TRBV30	NA	TRBD1	TRBJ1-5	CAWRQGTRSNQPQHF	TGTGCCTGGAGACAGGGGACGAGGAGCAATCAGCCCCAGCATTTT
TRBV4-2	few	NA	TRBJ2-5	CASSQDSGLGTQYF	TGTGCCAGCAGCCAAGACTCCGGTCTGGGGACCCAGTACTTC
TRBV6-5	few	TRBD1	TRBJ2-7	CASSYVQGAKAYEQYF	TGTGCCAGCAGTTACGTACAGGGGGCAAAAGCCTACGAGCAGTACTTC
TRBV7-9	NA	TRBD1	TRBJ1-2	CASSWSDRVDYGYTF	TGTGCCAGCAGCTGGTCCGACAGGGTAGACTATGGCTACACCTTC
TRBV7-9	NA	NA	TRBJ2-2	CASSFSTSMVLVATGELFF	TGTGCCAGCAGCTTTTCCACCTCGATGGTGTTGGTGGCCACCGGGGAGCTGTTTTTT
TRBV5-1	NA	NA	TRBJ2-1	CASSLGYGRGQFF	TGCGCCAGCAGCTTGGGATACGGTCGTGGGCAGTTCTTC
TRBV2	NA	NA	TRBJ2-1	CASTQRTFGEQFF	TGTGCCAGCACCCAAAGGACATTCGGCGAGCAGTTCTTC
TRBV7-2	NA	NA	TRBJ2-3	CASSKDGSTDTQYF	TGTGCCAGCAGCAAAGACGGAAGCACAGATACGCAGTATTTT
TRBV5-6	NA	NA	TRBJ2-2	CASKRQGLGELFF	TGTGCCAGCAAGCGGCAGGGTCTCGGGGAGCTGTTTTTT
TRBV7-9	NA	NA	TRBJ2-2	CASREGNTGELFF	TGTGCCAGCAGGGAGGGGAACACCGGGGAGCTGTTTTTT
TRBV7-8	NA	TRBD1	TRBJ2-5	CASSAQGAVKETQYF	TGTGCCAGCAGCGCCCAGGGGGCCGTGAAGGAGACCCAGTACTTC
TRBV6-4	NA	NA	TRBJ1-1	CASSDRGAGTEAFF	TGTGCCAGCAGTGACCGGGGGGCAGGCACTGAAGCTTTCTTT
TRBV6-5	NA	NA	TRBJ1-6	CASSPTGFNSPLHF	TGTGCCAGCAGTCCAACAGGGTTTAACTCACCCCTCCACTTT
TRBV7-9	few	NA	TRBJ2-7	CASSTRTSQIAEQYF	TGTGCCAGCAGCACGCGGACTTCACAAATCGCCGAGCAGTACTTC
TRBV30	once	TRBD2	TRBJ2-1	CAWRTSGGFEQFF	TGTGCCTGGAGGACTAGCGGGGGATTTGAGCAGTTCTTC
TRBV25-1	NA	NA	TRBJ2-7	CASTPPSGGEQYF	TGTGCCAGCACCCCCCCCTCCGGGGGCGAGCAGTACTTC
TRBV14	few	TRBD2	TRBJ2-1	CASSQGLAGYNEQFF	TGTGCCAGCAGTCAGGGACTAGCGGGGTACAATGAGCAGTTCTTC
TRBV11-3	NA	TRBD2	TRBJ2-3	CASSPNSGGADTQYF	TGTGCCAGCAGCCCCAATAGCGGGGGGGCAGATACGCAGTATTTT
TRBV9	NA	NA	TRBJ1-5	CASSISTGINQPQHF	TGTGCCAGCAGCATCTCCACAGGGATCAATCAGCCCCAGCATTTT
TRBV6-6	NA	NA	TRBJ2-7	CASSFGEGVEQYF	NA
TRBV6-1	few	TRBD1	TRBJ1-6	CASSEARTGYNSPLHF	TGTGCCAGCAGTGAAGCCCGGACAGGATATAATTCACCCCTCCACTTT
TRBV29-1	NA	TRBD1	TRBJ1-1	CSGHPGTGNTEAFF	TGCAGCGGCCACCCGGGGACAGGGAACACTGAAGCTTTCTTT
TRBV6-5	NA	NA	TRBJ2-6	CASSSPGANVLTF	TGTGCCAGCAGTTCGCCTGGGGCCAACGTCCTGACTTTC
TRBV7-2	NA	NA	TRBJ2-2	CASSPPNSGELFF	TGTGCCAGCAGCCCTCCCAATTCCGGGGAGCTGTTTTTT
TRBV4-2	once	TRBD2	TRBJ2-2	CASSQVTTSTLPGELFF	TGTGCCAGCAGCCAAGTGACGACTAGCACTCTGCCCGGGGAGCTGTTTTTT
TRBV28	NA	NA	TRBJ1-5	CASSLSLGYNQPQHF	TGTGCCAGCAGTTTATCCCTCGGATACAATCAGCCCCAGCATTTT
TRBV11-2	NA	NA	TRBJ1-2	CASSLGGSTYGYTF	TGTGCCAGCAGCTTAGGTGGCAGCACCTATGGCTACACCTTC
TRBV28	NA	NA	TRBJ2-1	CASESQTKYNEQFF	TGTGCCAGCGAGTCACAAACTAAATACAATGAGCAGTTCTTC
TRBV28	once	TRBD2	TRBJ2-3	CASATPRPGGTQYF	TGTGCCAGTGCCACACCACGCCCGGGGGGAACGCAGTATTTT
TRBV18	NA	TRBD1	TRBJ2-1	CASSQDRSSYNEQFF	TGTGCCAGCTCGCAGGACAGGAGCTCCTACAATGAGCAGTTCTTC
TRBV11-2	NA	TRBD1	TRBJ2-7	CASRGTGGGPQQYF	TGTGCCAGCAGGGGGACAGGGGGCGGCCCCCAGCAGTACTTC
TRBV4-1	NA	TRBD1	TRBJ2-7	CASSPGQATYEQYF	TGCGCCAGCAGTCCGGGACAGGCGACCTACGAGCAGTACTTC
TRBV5-1	NA	TRBD2	TRBJ2-7	CASSYPNQGTSGGLYEQYF	TGCGCCAGCAGCTACCCCAATCAGGGGACTAGCGGGGGGCTGTACGAGCAGTACTTC
TRBV7-2	NA	TRBD1	TRBJ2-7	CASSLGGQGLREQYF	TGTGCCAGCAGCCTGGGGGGACAGGGCCTTCGGGAGCAGTACTTC
TRBV19	NA	TRBD1	TRBJ2-7	CASSIGQGAIYEQYF	TGTGCCAGTAGTATCGGACAGGGGGCAATCTACGAGCAGTACTTC
TRBV4-2	many	TRBD1	TRBJ2-6	CASSSEGTGVPGANVLTF	TGTGCCAGCAGCAGCGAAGGGACAGGGGTTCCTGGGGCCAACGTCCTGACTTTC
TRBV4-1	NA	NA	TRBJ1-5	CASSQVGGRAKDQPQHF	TGCGCCAGCAGCCAAGTAGGTGGCAGGGCGAAGGATCAGCCCCAGCATTTT
TRBV4-3	many	NA	TRBJ1-6	CASSQDTHSDSPLHF	TGCGCCAGCAGCCAAGATACCCACAGCGATTCACCCCTCCACTTT
TRBV4-3	NA	NA	TRBJ2-7	CASSQAMGGLEQYF	TGCGCCAGCAGCCAAGCCATGGGGGGTCTCGAGCAGTACTTC
TRBV30	NA	NA	TRBJ1-1	CAWSRRGGGNTEAFF	TGTGCCTGGAGTCGTCGTGGTGGGGGTAACACTGAAGCTTTCTTT
TRBV5-6	few	NA	TRBJ2-2	CASNFFNTGELFF	TGTGCCAGCAATTTCTTCAACACCGGGGAGCTGTTTTTT
TRBV5-6	once	TRBD1	TRBJ2-3	CASSLADRDTDTQYF	TGTGCCAGCAGCTTGGCCGACAGGGACACAGATACGCAGTATTTT
TRBV5-1	once	NA	TRBJ1-1	CASSLIFPYTLNTEAFF	TGCGCCAGCAGCTTAATTTTTCCCTATACGCTGAACACTGAAGCTTTCTTT
TRBV6-5	few	NA	TRBJ2-5	CASSTRETQYF	TGTGCCAGCAGTACCCGGGAGACCCAGTACTTC
TRBV11-3	NA	NA	TRBJ1-2	CASSSRDAANYGYTF	TGTGCCAGCAGCTCCCGCGACGCCGCTAACTATGGCTACACCTTC
TRBV29-1	NA	NA	TRBJ1-5	CSVAQGLNQPQHF	TGCAGCGTAGCTCAGGGGCTCAATCAGCCCCAGCATTTT